Sequencing of this TCR beta chain was carried out in a study of human T cells and chemical hapten exposure (dated by TCRdb to about 2021). The study in broad terms: For sensitization, 2% DPC in acetone was applied to a roughly 2 cm by roughly 2 cm area of upper inner arm skin. The study tracked peripheral blood TCR repertoire changes in vivo during primary and secondary sensitization to the hapten diphenylcyclopropenone (DPC) in alopecia patients. Weekly therapeutic DPC doses were additionally applied to the scalp of patients throughout the approximately 23-week study period. Libraries were pooled for sequencing, and per-sample TCR yields varied mainly because of small differences in library volumes within the pool. Alopecia areata with under or over 50% scalp involvement, alopecia totalis and alopecia universalis were represented in the patient cohort, which was mostly female. Patient blood was sampled pre-sensitization (week 0) and at 2, 6 and about 24 weeks after DPC sensitization. Blood for TCR sequencing was provided by twenty-nine alopecia patients at one to four time points (pre-sensitization, 2, 6 and 24 weeks). Patch testing was done on the upper back using Finn chambers containing 0.01% DPC, and results were scored after 6 days according to International Contact Dermatitis Research Group standards.

Library construction relied on RACE. The instrument given in TCRdb is NextSeq 500. During library preparation, unique molecular identifiers were attached to individual cDNA molecules so that TCRs could be counted quantitatively and reproducibly. Both TCR alpha and TCR beta chains were sequenced from each blood RNA sample. Per the original workflow: A median of about 87,000 TCRs per sample was observed, with a range of about 20,000 to 750,000. V, J and CDR3 annotation of the TCR reads was performed with the Decombinator software suite. To make PS versus PT1 abundance plots, every sample was subsampled to the same number of TCRs (28,000). Expanded TCRs were defined as absent before sensitization and observed at least eight times at the 2-week time point. TCRdb reworked the public reads: Q25 trimming with fastp, MiXCR clone assembly, productive beta chains retained. Merged by CDR3 protein, the rows form single entries marked with the most common genes and DNA. For this entry, the V and J calls and clone size follow TCRdb and not the study's own pipeline. The sample includes about 140,000 distinct CDR3 sequences, with roughly 10% observed a single time. The top ten hold 1.1% to 1.5% of the sample.

What the authors observed across the whole study: The number of PT1 expanded TCRs positively correlated with patch test score, significant at thresholds 8, 16 and 32 but not 4. Because all patients had alopecia, a presumed autoimmune disease, the immune response of the patients might differ from that of healthy individuals. DPC sensitization did not change the number of TCRs with a frequency above 1 in 1000, and there was no evidence of changes in global repertoire structure. Compared with pre-sensitization or healthy control sets, expanded TCRs formed significantly more large CDR3 similarity clusters, which is consistent with antigen-driven responses. After repeated subsampling, changes were observed in the strength of the expansion versus patch-test correlation and in the threshold at which the correlation became significant.

The meaning of the sample's time point label: patch test 2, 6 weeks after DPC sensitization. The sample's treatment or condition label is to be understood as: therapeutic diphenylcyclopropenone sensitization with weekly scalp DPC. Blood at each patch-test visit was drawn before the patch test was applied. To be eligible, patients had to be aged 18 to 70, diagnosed with alopecia and judged suitable for DPC therapy, while pregnant patients were excluded. Unfractionated whole blood was collected in Tempus Blood RNA tubes, and total RNA was extracted from that blood. To note about this clonotype: Its target antigen remains unknown. No quality values exist for individual bases; no much larger clone is one base distant.

V has 4 bases trimmed and J has 6 bases trimmed; junction bases matching no gene number 5. CDR1 and CDR2 were assigned from the germline V gene (reference sequence) as DFQATT and SNEGSKA. Including cysteine and phenylalanine, the CDR3 has 13 amino acids. The retained sequence is limited to the CDR3, 39 bases, with the frame set at the first base. The TCR comes from a woman between 45 and 65 years old with alopecia areata. Some clones in this sample may be carry-over from other donors' samples. The chain was built from TRBV20-1 and TRBJ2-1, and TRBD2 aligns with 8 junction nucleotides. Sample: whole blood, taken in connection with sensitization to the hapten diphenylcyclopropenone (DPC). The CDR3: CSATLSGSNEQFF. The nucleotides are TGCAGTGCTACATTAAGCGGGAGCAATGAGCAGTTCTTC.